This T cell receptor (beta chain) was captured in a study of shared clonotypes between healthy human individuals. Study at large: The cohort had two women and three men, ages 18 to 49.

Assay used: immunoSEQ multiplex PCR; TCRdb lists only in-frame clones, some missing. The top ten clones hold more than 0.9% of a sample with around 2,100,000 clones, around 96% of them seen once. CD45RO-negative CD8 cells positively selected for CCR7 made up the naive population, which excluded terminally differentiated effector memory CD45RA+ cells. Broader study findings: Relative to their counterparts shared across all four donors, non-shared clonotypes exhibited diminished generation probabilities. Exclusively blood specimens were collected; tissue repertoires likely differ.

The V gene's germline CDR1 is SGHDT and CDR2 YYEEEE. The V gene lost 3 bases and the J gene lost 5 bases, with 20 bases spanning the gap. The CDR3 has 17 residues. This clone appeared a single time. Its cognate antigen is unknown. The specimen sequenced was naive CD8+ T cells sorted from blood. The chain joins TRBV5-6 to TRBJ1-4; maybe TRBD1 (5 bases). This TCR was recovered from a man aged 18 to 29 in good health. CDR3 bases: TGTGCCAGCAGCTCGATTGGGTCGCGGGGCAAAAATGAAAAACTGTTTTTT. This translates into CASSSIGSRGKNEKLFF.